This record looks at one T cell receptor beta chain sequence and its context. Original processing methods: Nucleated cell counts were estimated from reference gene primer amplification. Using immunoSEQ multiplex PCR, the repertoire was profiled, and TCRdb retains in-frame clones only, with some absent. V, J and clone size derive from that table, while D and trimming were established from the DNA sequence. Of around 100,000 clones in the sample, roughly 90% are singletons; the top ten hold around 2.1%. The CDR3 is made up of 18 amino acids. J lost 7 bases, V lost 2 bases, and 14 bases had no gene match. In germline, CDR1 is LGHNA, CDR2 YNFKEQ. The sample is drawn from a study of blood T cell repertoires in COVID-19. Study details: Some COVID-19 samples were acute and others convalescent; all came from the United States, Italy and Spain. From T cells, B-cell-depleted T cells, or PBMCs came the material, which was cDNA or gDNA.

The rearrangement links TRBV4-2 to TRBJ1-2; TRBD1 matches at 12 bases. This sequence originates from a man aged 50 to 59 with active COVID-19. Sequenced: peripheral blood. CDR3 in DNA: TGTGCCAGCAGCCAATCCCGGGACAGGGGGCTTCCTTTCACTGGCTACACCTTC. Translation: CASSQSRDRGLPFTGYTF.